A single sample is the source of the 13 T cell receptor beta chains below, sequenced in a study of T-cell reconstitution after alpha-beta-depleted transplantation in children. Unique molecular identifiers tagged the TCRbeta library. Each CDR3 protein is one row after TCRdb ran MiXCR on the PCR reads. The data show 450,000 to 600,000 distinct CDR3 sequences, 30% to 35% seen once. Sequencing used PBMCs from the stem cell graft donor, obtained from the stem cell graft. These receptor sequences come from a human donor who donated a stem cell graft to a child with aplastic anemia.

Only a few counts were recorded for this clonotype. J is TRBJ1-1 and V is TRBV6-5; no definite D call. This CDR3 region has 15 residues. V was cut by 0 bases and J by 1 base, with 9 bases left in between. Germline values: CDR1 MNHEY, CDR2 SVGAGI. CDR3 bases: TGTGCCAGCAGTTACTCGATGTTGTCGAACACTGAAGCTTTCTTT. This codes for CASSYSMLSNTEAFF.

This clonotype was seen a few times. This chain joins TRBV9 and TRBJ1-3; TRBD1 aligns across 9 bases. V lost 3 bases, J lost 0 bases, and 13 bases stayed unmatched. CDR3 length: 19 amino acids. Germline CDR1 reads SGDLS; CDR2 reads YYNGEE. The CDR3 here is CASSAGPNRDRASGNTIYF. CDR3 bases: TGTGCCAGCAGCGCCGGCCCTAACAGGGACAGGGCCTCTGGAAACACCATATATTTT. Using reference TRBV9 and TRBJ1-3 for the parts outside the CDR3, the full variable domain is DSGVTQTPKHLITATGQRVTLRCSPRSGDLSVYWYQQSLDQGLQFLIQYYNGEERAKGNILERFSAQQFPDLHSELNLSSLELGDSALYFCASSAGPNRDRASGNTIYFGEGSWLTVV.

This clonotype came up a few times. The J gene is TRBJ1-4, the V gene TRBV12-3 or TRBV12-4; D not resolved. V lost 6 bases and J 8 bases, leaving 13 bases between the germline ends. CDR3 length: 13 amino acids. CDR3 nucleotide sequence: TGTGCCAGCAGGCCGCTCGAGAAGGAAAAACTGTTTTTT. Its protein is CASRPLEKEKLFF.

The table lists this clonotype with a few counts. This chain links TRBV5-1 with TRBJ1-2; no firm D call. V lost 4 bases, J lost 6 bases, and 10 bases lay in between. CDR1 and CDR2 (germline): SGHRS, YFSETQ. The CDR3 has 12 amino acids. The CDR3 spells CASSMEGNGYTF. CDR3 nucleotides: TGCGCCAGCAGCATGGAAGGGAATGGCTACACCTTC.

The chain couples TRBV24-1 to TRBJ2-5; the D is unclear. V lost 4 bases, J lost 1 base, and 12 bases lay in between. This CDR3 has 15 amino acids. Per germline, CDR1 KGHDR and CDR2 SFDVKD. The DNA of the CDR3 is TGTGCCACCAGTGACACCAGGATAGTCCAAGAGACCCAGTACTTC. Residues: CATSDTRIVQETQYF.

The chain combines TRBV6-2 or TRBV6-3 with TRBJ2-1; 7 bases fit TRBD2. Germline CDR1 reads MNHEY; CDR2 reads SVGEGT. This CDR3 has 16 residues. Germline trimming cut 7 bases from V and 5 bases from J; bases unmatched to any gene: 14. The CDR3 sequence: CASNFLSGAYHNEQFF. The CDR3 DNA reads as TGTGCCAGCAATTTCCTGAGCGGGGCATACCACAATGAGCAGTTCTTC.

The chain is built from TRBV27 and TRBJ2-5; TRBD1 might be the D (5 bases). Trimming removed 3 bases from V and 1 base from J, with 9 bases in between. The CDR3 totals 14 residues. CDR1 is MNHEY, CDR2 SMNVEV, per germline (reference sequence). CDR3 in DNA: TGTGCCAGCAGTTTTCGGCAGGGCCAAGAGACCCAGTACTTC. Residues: CASSFRQGQETQYF.

The chain is built from TRBV4-2 and TRBJ2-2; D ambiguous. V was cut by 0 bases and J by 3 bases, with 8 bases left in between. The V gene's germline CDR1 is LGHNA and CDR2 YNFKEQ. The CDR3 extends over 15 amino acids. CDR3 in amino acids: CASSQEQTYTGELFF. CDR3 DNA sequence: TGTGCCAGCAGCCAAGAGCAGACCTACACCGGGGAGCTGTTTTTT.

This clonotype was found many times. The V call is TRBV20-1, the J call TRBJ2-1; either TRBD1 or TRBD2 may supply D (5 bases each). Germline CDR1 and CDR2: DFQATT and SNEGSKA (reference sequence). V lost 4 bases to trimming and J lost 5 bases, with 15 bases between them. This CDR3 contains 14 residues. CDR3 coding DNA: TGCAGTGCTATTGGGACCACCATTAACAATGAGCAGTTCTTC. Protein sequence: CSAIGTTINNEQFF.

The chain links TRBV6-1 to TRBJ1-6; 10 bases line up with TRBD1. Per the germline V gene, CDR1 is MNHNS and CDR2 is SASEGT. The CDR3 is 15 residues long. V shed 3 bases and J 9 bases; nucleotides not matched to a gene: 5. CDR3 amino acids: CASSEETGGSSPLHF. The CDR3 bases are TGTGCCAGCAGTGAGGAGACAGGGGGCTCTTCACCCCTCCACTTT.

About this clonotype itself: Relative to the germline gene, one junction end is altered; a read error may explain this. J is TRBJ2-1 and V is TRBV5-1; the match to TRBD2 covers 9 bases. Germline V gene lookup returns CDR1 SGHRS and CDR2 YFSETQ. CDR3 size: 14 residues. Written as DNA, the CDR3 is TGCGCCAGCAGCTTGAGAGCGGGAGGCAATAAGCAGTTCTTC. The encoded protein is CASSLRAGGNKQFF.

This clonotype showed up just a few times. J is TRBJ2-5 and V is TRBV7-9; D is unclear. CDR1 is SEHNR, CDR2 FQNEAQ, per germline (reference sequence). V was trimmed by 3 bases and J by 4 bases, leaving 9 bases between them. The CDR3 is made up of 13 amino acids. DNA of the CDR3: TGTGCCAGCAGCTTCCCGATCGGAGAGACCCAGTACTTC. It specifies CASSFPIGETQYF.

This clonotype was detected only a few times. CDR3 coding DNA: TGCAGCGTATCCTGGGACAGGGTTCAAAACATTCAGTACTTC. Its protein product is CSVSWDRVQNIQYF. J is TRBJ2-4 and V is TRBV29-1; 9 bases align to TRBD1. The V gene's germline CDR1 is SQVTM and CDR2 ANQGSEA. This CDR3 region has 14 residues. J lost 5 bases, V lost 6 bases, and 8 bases had no gene match.